This entry is about one TCR beta chain. The CDR3 loop spans 14 amino acids. CDR1 is SGHTA, CDR2 FQGNSA, per germline. The V and J ends lost 5 bases and 6 bases respectively, with 13 bases between them. The TCR beta repertoire was assessed by survey-level immunoSEQ sequencing. The assay was immunoSEQ multiplex PCR, and TCRdb's table has in-frame clones only and misses some. The sample shows around 50,000 clones, just over 90% of them seen only once. The origin of this receptor is a man aged 35 to 55 with rheumatoid arthritis. The J gene is TRBJ2-2, the V gene TRBV7-2; D could derive from TRBD1 or TRBD2 (6 bases each). The sequenced sample consisted of PBMCs. The CDR3 spells CASSQDGGPGELFF. As DNA, the CDR3 is TGTGCCAGCAGCCAAGATGGGGGGCCCGGGGAGCTGTTTTTT.